Listed here are 27 T cell receptor beta chains from one sample, sequenced in a study of shared clonotypes between healthy human individuals. Libraries were prepared by immunoSEQ multiplex PCR; TCRdb keeps only in-frame clonotypes and omits some of them. The table records about 2.1 million clones, 90% to 95% of them present only once. Naive-designated CD8 cells lacked CD45RO, were positively enriched for CCR7, and omitted terminally differentiated effector memory CD45RA+ cells. The sequenced material came from naive CD8+ T cells from PBMCs. All receptors derive from a man younger than 30 in good health. Some clones in this sample may be carry-over from other donors' samples.

This rearrangement joins TRBV30 to TRBJ2-1, with 7 bases aligning to TRBD2. The CDR3 is 13 residues long. Looked up from germline, CDR1 is GTSNPN and CDR2 is SVGIG (reference sequence). Trimming at V came to 5 bases and at J to 3 bases, leaving 4 bases not matched to a gene. This chain's CDR3 is CAWRGRNYNEQFF. The CDR3 nucleotides read TGTGCCTGGCGCGGGAGAAACTACAATGAGCAGTTCTTC.

This rearrangement joins TRBV29-1 to TRBJ2-7; 11 bases agree with TRBD1. CDR3 size: 13 residues. V lost 7 bases to trimming and J lost 6 bases; unmatched junction nucleotides: 8. The germline gives CDR1 SQVTM, CDR2 ANQGSEA. CDR3 region: CSARTGGVFEQYF. In DNA form, the CDR3 reads TGCAGCGCACGGACAGGGGGCGTCTTCGAGCAGTACTTC.

The rearrangement links TRBV7-6 to TRBJ2-1, with 11 bases matching TRBD2. The ends lost 4 bases at V and 6 bases at J; junction bases unmatched: 11. Germline-derived CDR1 and CDR2 are SGHVS and FNYEAQ. The CDR3 extends over 17 amino acids. CDR3 residues: CASSSTSGTYRINEQFF. The CDR3 region has the DNA TGTGCCAGCAGCTCGACTAGCGGGACATACCGGATCAATGAGCAGTTCTTC.

CDR3 loop: CASSPGVGELFF. The CDR3 DNA reads as TGTGCCAGCAGCCCGGGGGTCGGGGAGCTGTTTTTT. The genes are TRBV7-2 and TRBJ2-2, with a possible D match to TRBD2 (6 bases). CDR3 length: 12 amino acids. Deletions cut 5 bases from V and 7 bases from J, with 8 bases between. The germline V gene has CDR1 SGHTA and CDR2 FQGNSA.

This sequence joins TRBV25-1 and TRBJ2-7; 7 bases line up with TRBD1. CDR3 length: 16 amino acids. V lost 10 bases, J lost 3 bases, and 18 bases stayed unmatched. Per germline, CDR1 MGHDK and CDR2 SYGVNS. CDR3 amino acids: CATLIARDSSSYEQYF. CDR3 coding DNA: TGTGCCACATTAATTGCTCGGGACAGTAGTAGCTACGAGCAGTACTTC.

The genes are TRBV27 and TRBJ2-1; 9 bases agree with TRBD2. The CDR3 loop spans 14 amino acids. The germline CDR1 and CDR2 sequences are MNHEY and SMNVEV (reference sequence). J lost 5 bases, V lost 6 bases, and 5 bases had no gene match. CDR3 region: CASSTGLANNEQFF. CDR3 nucleotides: TGTGCCAGCAGCACGGGACTAGCCAACAATGAGCAGTTCTTC.

This rearrangement joins TRBV7-3 to TRBJ2-5, with D unclear. This CDR3 spans 14 amino acids. V lost 5 bases and J 2 bases, leaving 12 bases between the germline ends. CDR1 is SGHTA and CDR2 is FQGTGA in the germline V gene. The CDR3 loop is CASSKTSQQETQYF. The CDR3, as DNA: TGTGCCAGCAGCAAGACAAGTCAGCAAGAGACCCAGTACTTC.

The V call is TRBV28, the J call TRBJ2-7; 10 nucleotides line up with TRBD2. This CDR3 is 16 amino acids long. V was clipped by 5 bases and J by 2 bases; unmatched bases: 9. CDR1 and CDR2 from the germline V gene are MDHEN and SYDVKM. The CDR3 loop reads CASSPQREGPPYEQYF. The CDR3 region has the DNA TGTGCCAGCAGTCCCCAGCGGGAGGGCCCTCCCTACGAGCAGTACTTC. Looking up the rest from reference TRBV28 and TRBJ2-7 gives the full variable domain: DVKVTQSSRYLVKRTGEKVFLECVQDMDHENMFWYRQDPGLGLRLIYFSYDVKMKEKGDIPEGYSVSREKKERFSLILESASTNQTSMYLCASSPQREGPPYEQYFGPGTRLTVT.

The chain has TRBV30 and TRBJ2-7; D uncertain. Trimming shortened V by 3 bases and J by 3 bases, and 18 bases separated the two germline ends. CDR1 GTSNPN and CDR2 SVGIG come from the germline V gene (reference sequence). This CDR3 comprises 15 residues. In DNA, the CDR3 is TGTGCCTGGAGACCCGTTTGGCCCCAGAACTACGAGCAGTACTTC. This codes for CAWRPVWPQNYEQYF.

V usage is TRBV7-9 and J usage is TRBJ1-4, with TRBD1 matching over 8 bases. V trimming: 3 bases; J trimming: 6 bases; junction bases outside the gene matches: 9. CDR1 and CDR2 (germline): SEHNR, FQNEAQ (reference sequence). The CDR3 is 16 residues long. As DNA, the CDR3 is TGTGCCAGCAGCTTCGACGTAGGGACAGGCTATGAAAAACTGTTTTTT. Translating gives CASSFDVGTGYEKLFF.

The V call is TRBV19, the J call TRBJ2-6; 7 nucleotides match TRBD1. This CDR3 comprises 17 residues. Losses at the gene ends were 6 bases for V and 0 bases for J; bases not matched to a gene: 8. Germline V gives CDR1 LNHDA, CDR2 SQIVND (reference sequence). CDR3 region: CASSPGTVRSGANVLTF. In DNA form, the CDR3 reads TGTGCCAGTAGCCCCGGGACAGTCCGCTCTGGGGCCAACGTCCTGACTTTC.

The V call is TRBV25-1, the J call TRBJ1-1; perhaps TRBD1 as D (5 bases). CDR3 length: 12 amino acids. The germline V and J ends were trimmed by 5 bases and 4 bases, with 8 bases remaining between them. The V gene's germline CDR1 is MGHDK and CDR2 SYGVNS. For the CDR3, the DNA is TGTGCCAGCAGTCGGGGGAGCACTGAAGCTTTCTTT. Amino acids: CASSRGSTEAFF.

The rearrangement uses TRBV2 and TRBJ2-1; the match to TRBD2 covers 8 bases. Germline V lookup: CDR1 SNHLY, CDR2 FYNNEI. The trim removed 2 bases at V and 5 bases at J, leaving 8 bases unmatched. There are 16 residues in the CDR3. The CDR3 loop reads CASSEFLAGQNNEQFF. Here the CDR3 DNA reads TGTGCCAGCAGTGAATTTTTAGCGGGACAAAACAATGAGCAGTTCTTC.

This clone has a handful of counts. V and J are TRBV29-1 and TRBJ1-1, with unresolved D. This CDR3 is built from 14 residues. V was clipped by 4 bases and J by 1 base, with 13 bases between them. CDR1 is SQVTM and CDR2 is ANQGSEA in the germline V gene. In nucleotides, the CDR3 is TGCAGCGTTGTTCTGGGGATGGCGAACACTGAAGCTTTCTTT. It codes for CSVVLGMANTEAFF.

This chain connects TRBV4-2 to TRBJ1-1, with D perhaps matching TRBD1 (5 bases). In germline, CDR1 is LGHNA, CDR2 YNFKEQ. With 0 bases removed from V and 0 bases from J, the gap between germline ends came to 14 bases. The length of the CDR3 is 17 residues. The CDR3 is CASSQDLGGRMNTEAFF. The CDR3 coding sequence is TGTGCCAGCAGCCAAGATTTGGGGGGTAGAATGAACACTGAAGCTTTCTTT.

This clone was counted once. CDR3 amino acids: CASSLSRSSLTYEQYF. In DNA form, the CDR3 reads TGTGCCAGCAGTTTATCGCGATCTAGCCTAACCTACGAGCAGTACTTC. The chain combines TRBV27 with TRBJ2-5; weak D call: TRBD2 (5 bases). The end of the DNA fits TRBJ2-7 better, so the J call may be wrong. The germline CDR1 and CDR2 sequences are MNHEY and SMNVEV (reference sequence). CDR3 length: 16 amino acids.

The V gene is TRBV9, the J gene TRBJ2-1; either TRBD1 or TRBD2 may supply D (7 bases each). V gave up 3 bases and J gave up 3 bases, with 13 bases separating them. The CDR3 runs to 15 residues. Germline lookup yields CDR1 SGDLS and CDR2 YYNGEE. The chain's CDR3 is CASSGQGGGYNEQFF. CDR3 DNA sequence: TGTGCCAGCAGCGGACAGGGAGGGGGCTACAATGAGCAGTTCTTC.

This chain uses TRBV23-1 with TRBJ2-7; D unclear. TRBV23-1 is designated an ORF whose function remains uncertain. This CDR3 comprises 16 residues. Trimming pared 4 bases from V and 6 bases from J, leaving 22 bases between. CDR3 protein: CASSRTPGLNYFEQYF. CDR3 nucleotides: TGCGCCAGCAGTCGTACACCGGGTCTAAACTACTTCGAGCAGTACTTC.

The chain is built from TRBV5-1 and TRBJ1-4; D gene unclear. Germline V gene lookup returns CDR1 SGHRS and CDR2 YFSETQ. The CDR3 covers 15 residues. V was clipped by 0 bases and J by 5 bases, with 11 bases between them. The CDR3 nucleotides read TGCGCCAGCAGCTTGGGGGAGAACCGCAATGAAAAACTGTTTTTT. Protein product: CASSLGENRNEKLFF. The whole variable domain, remainder taken from reference TRBV5-1 and TRBJ1-4, is KAGVTQTPRYLIKTRGQQVTLSCSPISGHRSVSWYQQTPGQGLQFLFEYFSETQRNKGNFPGRFSGRQFSNSRSEMNVSTLELGDSALYLCASSLGENRNEKLFFGSGTQLSVL.

Of note for this clone: The sample carries other DNA sequences with the same CDR3. This rearrangement joins TRBV11-1 to TRBJ1-1; D is possibly TRBD1 (5 bases). Germline loops: CDR1 SGHAT, CDR2 FQDESV (reference sequence). There are 13 residues in the CDR3. V was pared by 0 bases and J by 7 bases, with 9 bases between. The CDR3 DNA is TGTGCCAGCAGCTTAGCCGGGGGTGGTGAAGCTTTCTTT. Translating it yields CASSLAGGGEAFF.

This chain uses TRBV2 with TRBJ1-2; D unclear. V was trimmed by 3 bases and J by 4 bases, leaving 9 bases between them. CDR3 length equals 13 residues. Germline V gene lookup returns CDR1 SNHLY and CDR2 FYNNEI. The CDR3 region is CASSEWTGYGYTF. The CDR3 coding sequence is TGTGCCAGCAGTGAGTGGACGGGCTATGGCTACACCTTC.

The chain has TRBV7-8 and TRBJ2-7; possibly TRBD2 for D (5 bases). This CDR3 is 14 amino acids long. Germline V gene sequence: CDR1 SGHVS, CDR2 FQNEAQ. V gave up 2 bases and J gave up 6 bases, with 14 bases separating them. The CDR3 DNA reads TGTGCCAGCAGCTTATCCGGGGTCTTAAGCGAGCAGTACTTC. Its protein is CASSLSGVLSEQYF.

V and J are TRBV5-1 and TRBJ2-5; no clear D. V gave up 4 bases and J gave up 0 bases, with 10 bases separating them. Per germline, CDR1 SGHRS and CDR2 YFSETQ. This CDR3 is built from 14 residues. This CDR3 is CASSPEVYQETQYF. CDR3 coding DNA: TGCGCCAGCAGCCCAGAGGTGTACCAAGAGACCCAGTACTTC.

The chain has TRBV14 and TRBJ1-2; possible D gene TRBD1, 6 bases. The CDR3 has 16 amino acids. Germline V CDR1 and CDR2: SGHDN, FVKESK. V lost 0 bases, J lost 3 bases, and 14 bases lay in between. The CDR3 bases are TGTGCCAGCAGCCAAGAGCTTCCGGGACAAGACTATGGCTACACCTTC. Encoded protein: CASSQELPGQDYGYTF. Based on the CDR3 plus reference TRBV14 and TRBJ1-2, the full variable domain is EAGVTQFPSHSVIEKGQTVTLRCDPISGHDNLYWYRRVMGKEIKFLLHFVKESKQDESGMPNNRFLAERTGGTYSTLKVQPAELEDSGVYFCASSQELPGQDYGYTFGSGTRLTVV.

The chain couples TRBV2 to TRBJ2-1; a possible D gene is TRBD1 (5 bases). Germline CDR1 and CDR2: SNHLY and FYNNEI. V was trimmed by 4 bases and J by 9 bases, leaving 10 bases between them. There are 12 residues in the CDR3. The CDR3 DNA sequence: TGTGCCAGCAGTGGTGGGGCAGTTGAGCAGTTCTTC. It is translated as CASSGGAVEQFF.

This clone was found a few times. V and J are TRBV11-2 and TRBJ1-5; no clear D gene. Trimming removed 5 bases from V and 5 bases from J, with 13 bases in between. The CDR3 runs to 14 residues. Per the germline V gene, CDR1 is SGHAT and CDR2 is FQNNGV. The DNA for the CDR3 is TGTGCCAGCAGCCCGGTGTACGCCCATCAGCCCCAGCATTTT. This sequence encodes CASSPVYAHQPQHF.

This chain connects TRBV14 to TRBJ1-2; D perhaps matches TRBD1 (6 bases). The CDR3 loop spans 15 amino acids. V gave up 0 bases and J gave up 1 base, with 9 bases separating them. Germline lookup yields CDR1 SGHDN and CDR2 FVKESK. This chain's CDR3 is CASSQDARGNYGYTF. Written as DNA, the CDR3 is TGTGCCAGCAGCCAAGATGCCAGGGGTAACTATGGCTACACCTTC.